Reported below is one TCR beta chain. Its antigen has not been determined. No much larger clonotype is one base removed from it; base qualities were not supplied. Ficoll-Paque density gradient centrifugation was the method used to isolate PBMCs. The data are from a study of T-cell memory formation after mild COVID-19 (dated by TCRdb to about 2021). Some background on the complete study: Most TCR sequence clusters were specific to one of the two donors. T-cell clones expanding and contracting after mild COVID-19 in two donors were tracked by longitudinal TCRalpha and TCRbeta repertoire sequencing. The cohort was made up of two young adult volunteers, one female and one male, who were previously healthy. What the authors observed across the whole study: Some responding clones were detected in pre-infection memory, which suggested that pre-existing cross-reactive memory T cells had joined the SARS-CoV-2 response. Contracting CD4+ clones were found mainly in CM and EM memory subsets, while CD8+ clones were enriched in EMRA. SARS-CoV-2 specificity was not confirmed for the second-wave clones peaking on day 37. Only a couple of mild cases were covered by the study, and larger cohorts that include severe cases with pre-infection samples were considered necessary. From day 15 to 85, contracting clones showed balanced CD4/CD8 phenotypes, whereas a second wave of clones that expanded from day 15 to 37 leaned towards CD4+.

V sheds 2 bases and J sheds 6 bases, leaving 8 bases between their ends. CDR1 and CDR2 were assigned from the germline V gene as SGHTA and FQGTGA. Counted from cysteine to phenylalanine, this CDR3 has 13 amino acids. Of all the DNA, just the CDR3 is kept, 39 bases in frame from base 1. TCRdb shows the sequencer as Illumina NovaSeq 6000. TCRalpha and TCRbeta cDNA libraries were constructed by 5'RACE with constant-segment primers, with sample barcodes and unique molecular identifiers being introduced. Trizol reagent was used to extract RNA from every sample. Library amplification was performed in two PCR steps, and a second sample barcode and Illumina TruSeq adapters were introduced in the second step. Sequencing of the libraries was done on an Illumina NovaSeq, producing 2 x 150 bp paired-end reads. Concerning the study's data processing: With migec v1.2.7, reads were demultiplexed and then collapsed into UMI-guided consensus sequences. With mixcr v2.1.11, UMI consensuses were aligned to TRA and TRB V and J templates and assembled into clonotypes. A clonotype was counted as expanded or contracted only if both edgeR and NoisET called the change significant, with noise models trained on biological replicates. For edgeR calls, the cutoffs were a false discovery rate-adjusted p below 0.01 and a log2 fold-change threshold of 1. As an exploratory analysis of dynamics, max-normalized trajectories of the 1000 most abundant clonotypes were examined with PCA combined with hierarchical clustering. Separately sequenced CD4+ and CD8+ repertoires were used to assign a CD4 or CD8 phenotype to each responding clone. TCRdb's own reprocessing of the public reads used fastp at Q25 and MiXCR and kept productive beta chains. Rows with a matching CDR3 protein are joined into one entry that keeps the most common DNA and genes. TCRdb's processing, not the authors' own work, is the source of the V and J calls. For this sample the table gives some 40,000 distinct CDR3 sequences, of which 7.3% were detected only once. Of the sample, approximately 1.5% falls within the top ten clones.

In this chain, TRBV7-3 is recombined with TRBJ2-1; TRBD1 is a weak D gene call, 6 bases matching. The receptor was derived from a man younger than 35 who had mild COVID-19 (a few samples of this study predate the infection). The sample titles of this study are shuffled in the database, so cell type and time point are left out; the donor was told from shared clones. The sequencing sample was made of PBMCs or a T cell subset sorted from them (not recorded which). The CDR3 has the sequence CASSLGQRNEQFF. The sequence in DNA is TGTGCCAGCAGCTTAGGACAGCGCAATGAGCAGTTCTTC.